This TCR beta chain originates from a study of CD8 T cells in ankylosing spondylitis. Findings and limits, study-wide: The study identified a TCR beta motif of roughly eight highly homologous variants that appeared characteristic of ankylosing spondylitis blood.

This clonotype has only a few counts. Its antigen is still unknown. The TCR beta libraries were generated through quantitative 5'-RACE incorporating molecular barcodes. TCRdb itself ran the 5' RACE reads through MiXCR, one entry per CDR3 protein. The sample carries some 220,000 distinct CDR3 sequences, more than 5.5% recorded once. Germline values: CDR1 LGHNA, CDR2 YSLEER. The CDR3 is 15 amino acids. V was pared by 2 bases and J by 7 bases, with 17 bases between. The clonotype comes from a male donor with ankylosing spondylitis. The chain links TRBV4-3 to TRBJ1-2; tentatively, D is TRBD1 (5 bases). The sample taken for sequencing was blood, either unsorted or a sorted T cell fraction (not recorded which). Written as DNA, the CDR3 is TGCGCCAGCAGCCAACGGTTGGGCCGGGGCGTTGGCTACACCTTC. It yields the protein CASSQRLGRGVGYTF.